This paragraph reports one TCR beta chain. The antigen remains unidentified. PCR involved 60 Vbeta and 13 Jbeta primers. Sequenced by immunoSEQ multiplex PCR; TCRdb stores in-frame clones only, minus some. The sample has over 100,000 clones, 70% to 85% seen once; the top ten hold 5% to 6.5%. The source of the sample is a study of cytomegalovirus exposure and HLA in healthy donors. Findings and caveats of the study: Researchers reported in a later analysis that common viral pathogens appeared linked to several top clusters.

The CDR3 has 14 residues. Germline V gives CDR1 MDHEN, CDR2 SYDVKM. Trimming took 6 bases from V and 3 from J; bases not matched to a gene: 3. The chain employs TRBV28 and TRBJ1-4, with 8 bases identical to TRBD1. The clonotype comes from a woman aged 18-35 years in good health and CMV-seropositive. The sequencing sample was made of PBMCs. CDR3 sequence reads: CASRTQGANEKLFF. The DNA of the CDR3 is TGTGCCAGCAGAACACAGGGGGCTAATGAAAAACTGTTTTTT. Using reference TRBV28 and TRBJ1-4 for the parts outside the CDR3, the full variable domain is DVKVTQSSRYLVKRTGEKVFLECVQDMDHENMFWYRQDPGLGLRLIYFSYDVKMKEKGDIPEGYSVSREKKERFSLILESASTNQTSMYLCASRTQGANEKLFFGSGTQLSVL.